The following is a T cell receptor (beta chain) sequence with its context. V gave up 3 bases and J gave up 1 base, with 7 bases separating them. Per germline, CDR1 LGHDT and CDR2 YNNKEL (reference sequence). The CDR3 spans 14 residues. The data were produced by immunoSEQ multiplex PCR, yet TCRdb's version contains in-frame clones alone and is incomplete. The sample comprises under 250,000 clones, 86% of which are singletons, and approximately 6% rests with the top ten. This entry is derived from a study of blood T cell repertoires in COVID-19. Followed over time, Seattle patients had been enrolled while infection was active.

This chain connects TRBV3-1 (or the pseudogene TRBV3-2) to TRBJ1-3, with D possibly TRBD1 on 5 matching bases. The TCR originated in a woman of 80 years or more with COVID-19, enrolled during active disease. Material: peripheral blood. CDR3 sequence reads: CASSHRGSGNTIYF. The CDR3 DNA reads TGTGCCAGCAGCCATCGGGGGTCTGGAAACACCATATATTTT.